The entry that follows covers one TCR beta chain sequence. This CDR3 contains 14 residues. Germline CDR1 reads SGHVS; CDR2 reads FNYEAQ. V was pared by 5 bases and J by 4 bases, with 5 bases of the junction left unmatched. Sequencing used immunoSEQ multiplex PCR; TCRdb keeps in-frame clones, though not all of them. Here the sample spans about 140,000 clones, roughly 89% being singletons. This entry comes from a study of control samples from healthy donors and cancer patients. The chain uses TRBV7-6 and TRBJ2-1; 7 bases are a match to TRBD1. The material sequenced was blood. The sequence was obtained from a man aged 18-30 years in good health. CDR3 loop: CASSPGTAYNEQFF. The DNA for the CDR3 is TGTGCCAGCAGCCCCGGGACAGCATACAATGAGCAGTTCTTC.